The 14 T cell receptor beta chains presented below share a single source sample, sequenced in a study of T cell repertoires in cytomegalovirus infection (dated 2019 in TCRdb). Sequencing took place on an Illumina HiSeq 1500. In TCRdb, the public reads were trimmed at Q25 with fastp and aligned with MiXCR, with productive beta chains retained. Identical CDR3 protein sequences are pooled into one entry, listed with their most common genes and DNA. This sample holds 35,000 to 55,000 distinct CDR3 sequences; approximately 22% were observed only once. The ten biggest clones cover about 18% of the sample. The antigens of these receptors remain unknown. The sample taken for sequencing was PBMCs, sequenced either directly or after in vitro stimulation (not recorded which). These receptors originate from a human donor in good health (CMV status not recorded). Some clones in this sample may be carry-over from other donors' samples.

This clonotype has ten or more counts. The V call is TRBV6-2 or TRBV6-3, the J call TRBJ2-5; 7 nucleotides match TRBD2. CDR3 length: 13 residues. The trim removed 4 bases at V and 5 bases at J, leaving 4 bases unmatched. The V gene's germline CDR1 is MNHEY and CDR2 SVGEGT. The CDR3 DNA reads TGTGCCAGCAGTTGGATTAGCGGGGAGACCCAGTACTTC. Translation gives CASSWISGETQYF.

This clonotype was detected a few times. The chain uses TRBV4-1 and TRBJ1-1; D perhaps matches TRBD1 (5 bases). The CDR3 length is 14 residues. Per the germline V gene, CDR1 is MGHRA and CDR2 is YSYEKL. V lost 1 base and J 11 bases, leaving 17 bases between the germline ends. CDR3 loop: CASSQVFGRVTAFF. The CDR3 DNA is TGCGCCAGCAGCCAAGTTTTTGGCAGGGTAACCGCTTTCTTT.

The table lists this clonotype with a few counts. V and J are TRBV6-5 and TRBJ1-2; 8 bases fit TRBD1. V trimming: 4 bases; J trimming: 4 bases; junction bases outside the gene matches: 5. This CDR3 spans 14 amino acids. Germline V gives CDR1 MNHEY, CDR2 SVGAGI. CDR3 nucleotides: TGTGCCAGCAGTTCCCCCGGGACAGGCTATGGCTACACCTTC. It codes for CASSSPGTGYGYTF.

This clonotype was recorded at least ten times. The CDR3 nucleotides are TGTGCCAGCAAAAGCTTCTACAATGAGCAGTTCTTC. This encodes CASKSFYNEQFF. The chain links TRBV28 to TRBJ2-1; D uncertain. V lost 7 bases and J lost 3, with 7 bases in between. Germline CDR1 is MDHEN and CDR2 is SYDVKM. This CDR3 is 12 amino acids long.

V usage is TRBV27 and J usage is TRBJ1-4; D is possibly TRBD1 (5 bases). This CDR3 comprises 13 residues. CDR1 and CDR2 from the germline V gene are MNHEY and SMNVEV (reference sequence). V was trimmed by 7 bases and J by 2 bases, leaving 8 bases between them. For the CDR3, the DNA is TGTGCCAGCAAAAAGGGGACTAATGAAAAACTGTTTTTT. Its translation is CASKKGTNEKLFF.

Comments on this clonotype: The conserved final phenylalanine or tryptophan is absent from the CDR3, which likely points to a read error. The rearrangement joins TRBV10-2 to TRBJ2-2; D not resolved. The CDR3 is 16 amino acids. Germline V gives CDR1 WSHSY, CDR2 SAAADI. V was cut by 0 bases and J by 7 bases, with 15 bases left in between. The chain's CDR3 is CASSESRVPTDGELFL. CDR3 nucleotide sequence: TGCGCCAGCAGTGAGTCGAGAGTACCTACTGACGGGGAGCTGTTTTTG.

The chain joins TRBV2 to TRBJ2-3; unclear D gene. Germline V CDR1 and CDR2: SNHLY, FYNNEI. CDR3 size: 14 residues. V shed 8 bases and J shed 0 bases, with 12 bases lying between them. This chain's CDR3 is CASLGRISTDTQYF. The CDR3 DNA sequence: TGTGCCAGCCTAGGACGGATAAGCACAGATACGCAGTATTTT.

J is TRBJ2-7 and V is TRBV29-1, with 7 nucleotides matching TRBD2. Germline V gene lookup returns CDR1 SQVTM and CDR2 ANQGSEA. This CDR3 has 16 residues. Unmatched junction bases numbered 11, after V lost 1 base and J lost 2 bases. As DNA, the CDR3 is TGCAGCGTTGAAGCTCTCGTGGCTAGCGGAGCCTACGAGCAGTACTTC. Protein: CSVEALVASGAYEQYF.

About this clonotype itself: A read error may be the cause here, since a much bigger clone is one base away. V and J are TRBV5-1 and TRBJ2-3; 8 positions agree with TRBD2. CDR1 is SGHRS, CDR2 YFSETQ, per germline. V lost 4 bases to trimming and J lost 6 bases; unmatched junction nucleotides: 7. The CDR3 has 14 residues. In DNA, the CDR3 is TGCGCCAGCAGCGGGGAGGGCGGGGGGGATACGCAGTATTTT. It translates to CASSGEGGGDTQYF.

This clonotype was seen repeatedly, ten times or more. The rearrangement uses TRBV12-3 or TRBV12-4 and TRBJ2-1; a weak D match, TRBD1 (5 bases). The ends were cut back, 6 bases at V and 9 bases at J, with 12 bases in the middle. This CDR3 is 12 amino acids long. CDR3 nucleotides: TGTGCCAGCAGGGAGACAGAGGCTGAGCAGTTCTTC. Its protein product is CASRETEAEQFF.

This chain connects TRBV20-1 to TRBJ2-7, with TRBD2 matching over 14 bases. Germline V gene lookup returns CDR1 DFQATT and CDR2 SNEGSKA (reference sequence). This CDR3 has 15 amino acids. J gave up 2 bases and V 6 bases, and 6 bases lay outside the gene matches. The CDR3 DNA reads as TGCAGTGCCAACGGACTAGCGGGAGGCACCTACGAGCAGTACTTC. Amino acids: CSANGLAGGTYEQYF.

This chain joins TRBV29-1 and TRBJ2-2; 11 nucleotides match TRBD2. Germline V gene data show CDR1 as SQVTM and CDR2 as ANQGSEA. CDR3 length: 14 residues. CDR3 sequence (DNA): TGCATCAGGACTAGCGGGCAGAACACCGGGGAGCTGTTTTTT. Its protein is CIRTSGQNTGELFF.

V is TRBV28 and J is TRBJ1-5; 8 bases map to TRBD1. J was trimmed by 2 bases and V by 5 bases; bases with no gene match: 5. CDR3 size: 15 residues. Germline lookup yields CDR1 MDHEN and CDR2 SYDVKM. CDR3: CASSPIQGGNQPQHF. The CDR3 DNA is TGTGCCAGCAGTCCCATACAGGGGGGCAATCAGCCCCAGCATTTT.

This rearrangement joins TRBV7-2 to TRBJ2-1; D is possibly TRBD1 (6 bases). Trimming left V 1 base short and J 6 bases short, with 13 bases between. The germline CDR1 and CDR2 sequences are SGHTA and FQGNSA. This CDR3 is 15 amino acids long. The chain's CDR3 is CASSLVAMGANEQFF. In DNA, the CDR3 is TGTGCCAGCAGCTTAGTAGCAATGGGGGCCAATGAGCAGTTCTTC.